This T cell receptor beta chain was found in a study of cytomegalovirus exposure and HLA in healthy donors. Turning to this clone: The sample carries other DNA sequences with the same CDR3.

Per the germline V gene, CDR1 is SGDLS and CDR2 is YYNGEE. This CDR3 spans 13 amino acids. V was shortened by 0 bases and J by 2 bases, with 5 bases between the two germline ends. Measured with immunoSEQ multiplex PCR; TCRdb has only the in-frame clones, and not every one. Of 95,000 to 150,000 clones in the sample, around 94% were seen once. The sequence was collected from a woman younger than 30 in good health and CMV-seronegative. The material sequenced was PBMCs. V is TRBV9 and J is TRBJ1-1; D is ambiguous. This CDR3 reads CASSVGRNTEAFF. In nucleotides, the CDR3 is TGTGCCAGCAGCGTAGGGAGAAACACTGAAGCTTTCTTT.